The 22 T cell receptor beta chains below come from one sample, sequenced in a study of shared clonotypes between healthy human individuals. Produced via immunoSEQ multiplex PCR; TCRdb's table is partial and in-frame only. Of roughly 2,500,000 clones in the sample, over 85% were seen once. The sequenced sample consisted of naive CD4+ T cells from PBMCs. Subset reported: CD45RA+ positively selected. These receptors all stem from a young man in good health. Some clones in this sample may be carry-over from other donors' samples.

The J gene is TRBJ2-7, the V gene TRBV28; possible D gene TRBD1, 6 bases. V gave up 6 bases and J gave up 4 bases, with 13 bases separating them. CDR1 and CDR2 from the germline V gene are MDHEN and SYDVKM. There are 13 residues in the CDR3. The CDR3 reads CASRRGLPYEQYF. CDR3 bases: TGTGCCAGCAGGAGGGGGTTACCGTACGAGCAGTACTTC.

The chain has TRBV5-1 and TRBJ1-1; D is undetermined. Germline-derived CDR1 and CDR2 are SGHRS and YFSETQ. CDR3 length equals 16 residues. V was shortened by 0 bases and J by 4 bases, with 16 bases between the two germline ends. The CDR3 bases are TGCGCCAGCAGCTTGGTTCCCCAGGAGAGATTCACTGAAGCTTTCTTT. This codes for CASSLVPQERFTEAFF. Looking up the rest from reference TRBV5-1 and TRBJ1-1 gives the full variable domain: KAGVTQTPRYLIKTRGQQVTLSCSPISGHRSVSWYQQTPGQGLQFLFEYFSETQRNKGNFPGRFSGRQFSNSRSEMNVSTLELGDSALYLCASSLVPQERFTEAFFGQGTRLTVV.

The chain carries TRBV28 and TRBJ2-1; 11 nucleotides align to TRBD2. The CDR3 is 18 residues long. Per the germline V gene, CDR1 is MDHEN and CDR2 is SYDVKM. With 3 bases clipped from V and 7 bases from J, the junction kept 14 bases outside the gene matches. The CDR3 protein is CASSFPASGRTFRNEQFF. The CDR3, as DNA: TGTGCCAGCAGTTTCCCCGCTAGCGGGAGGACATTTAGAAATGAGCAGTTCTTC.

As to this clone: The same CDR3 also results from other DNA sequences found in this sample. This sequence joins TRBV29-1 and TRBJ2-6; D may be TRBD1 (5 bases). Germline V lookup: CDR1 SQVTM, CDR2 ANQGSEA. V shed 4 bases and J shed 1 base, with 8 bases lying between them. This CDR3 spans 14 amino acids. CDR3 residues: CSVGAGSGANVLTF. Here the CDR3 DNA reads TGCAGCGTTGGCGCAGGGTCTGGGGCCAACGTCCTGACTTTC.

The rearrangement links TRBV6-5 to TRBJ1-1; D is uncertain. The length of the CDR3 is 15 residues. Germline-derived CDR1 and CDR2 are MNHEY and SVGAGI. Trimming stripped 3 bases from V and 4 bases from J, with 15 bases between. CDR3 residues: CASSYSAGSGTEAFF. The CDR3 region has the DNA TGTGCCAGCAGTTATTCAGCGGGGTCGGGCACTGAAGCTTTCTTT.

The rearrangement joins TRBV25-1 to TRBJ2-5, with 10 bases fitting TRBD2. The V segment lost 6 bases and the J segment 5 bases; nucleotides outside the gene matches: 9. CDR1 and CDR2 (germline): MGHDK, SYGVNS. This CDR3 has 15 residues. The CDR3 nucleotides read TGTGCCAGCAGACAGCGGGAGGGTAGTGGGGAGACCCAGTACTTC. It yields the protein CASRQREGSGETQYF.

As DNA, the CDR3 is TGTGCCATCAGTCCGGGAGTAAGCTACGAGCAGTACTTC. This gives the protein CAISPGVSYEQYF. V is TRBV10-3 and J is TRBJ2-7, with D perhaps matching TRBD2 (6 bases). Trimming pared 5 bases from V and 3 bases from J, leaving 11 bases between. In germline, CDR1 is ENHRY, CDR2 SYGVKD. The CDR3 extends over 13 amino acids.

The rearrangement uses TRBV5-1 and TRBJ1-4; no reliable D call. V was cut by 3 bases and J by 8 bases, with 11 bases left in between. Germline lookup yields CDR1 SGHRS and CDR2 YFSETQ. The CDR3 has 13 residues. The CDR3 sequence is CASSSPTREKLFF. The CDR3 nucleotides are TGCGCCAGCAGCTCTCCTACGAGGGAAAAACTGTTTTTT.

J is TRBJ2-1 and V is TRBV19, with 9 bases aligning to TRBD1. The CDR3 has 14 residues. CDR1 is LNHDA and CDR2 is SQIVND in the germline V gene (reference sequence). V was clipped by 5 bases and J by 7 bases; unmatched bases: 6. DNA of the CDR3: TGTGCCAGTAGTCGGGACAGGGATGGGAATGAGCAGTTCTTC. It encodes CASSRDRDGNEQFF.

The chain links TRBV11-2 to TRBJ2-1; 11 nucleotides line up with TRBD2. The CDR3 contains 16 residues. Trimming removed 5 bases from V and 6 bases from J; junction bases left unmatched: 9. Germline V gene sequence: CDR1 SGHAT, CDR2 FQNNGV. CDR3 sequence: CASSITPSGRPNEQFF. The CDR3 DNA follows: TGTGCCAGCAGCATAACCCCTAGCGGGAGGCCCAATGAGCAGTTCTTC.

The chain couples TRBV6-1 to TRBJ1-5; 9 positions agree with TRBD1. V lost 3 bases, J lost 6 bases, and 0 bases stayed unmatched. This CDR3 spans 13 amino acids. CDR1 and CDR2 (germline): MNHNS, SASEGT. The CDR3 bases are TGTGCCAGCAGTGAGGGACAGGGTCAGCCCCAGCATTTT. As protein: CASSEGQGQPQHF.

The chain links TRBV30 to TRBJ2-2, with TRBD2 as a possible D gene (5 bases). The CDR3 contains 12 residues. Germline-derived CDR1 and CDR2 are GTSNPN and SVGIG (reference sequence). Between the trimmed V and J ends, which lost 5 bases and 6 bases, there was a span of 10 bases. CDR3 DNA sequence: TGTGCCTGGGGTGCGGGCGCCGGGGAGCTGTTTTTT. It codes for CAWGAGAGELFF. Variable domain in full (rest from reference TRBV30 and TRBJ2-2): SQTIHQWPATLVQPVGSPLSLECTVEGTSNPNLYWYRQAAGRGLQLLFYSVGIGQISSEVPQNLSASRPQDRQFILSSKKLLLSDSGFYLCAWGAGAGELFFGEGSRLTVL.

The chain carries TRBV28 and TRBJ1-5; D gene unclear. There are 13 residues in the CDR3. V was cut by 10 bases and J by 4 bases, with 14 bases left in between. From germline, CDR1 is MDHEN and CDR2 SYDVKM. The CDR3 sequence: CATPLVYNQPQHF. CDR3 coding DNA: TGTGCCACCCCCCTAGTTTATAATCAGCCCCAGCATTTT. Full variable domain (remainder filled in from reference TRBV28 and TRBJ1-5): DVKVTQSSRYLVKRTGEKVFLECVQDMDHENMFWYRQDPGLGLRLIYFSYDVKMKEKGDIPEGYSVSREKKERFSLILESASTNQTSMYLCATPLVYNQPQHFGDGTRLSIL.

About this clone itself: The same CDR3 also results from other DNA sequences found in this sample. The V gene is TRBV28, the J gene TRBJ1-5; no firm D call. Germline V CDR1 and CDR2: MDHEN, SYDVKM. The CDR3 runs 13 residues. Trimming removed 2 bases from V and 3 bases from J, with 5 bases in between. The CDR3 nucleotides are TGTGCCAGCAGTTTAGACCCCAATCAGCCCCAGCATTTT. It specifies CASSLDPNQPQHF. Variable domain in full (rest from reference TRBV28 and TRBJ1-5): DVKVTQSSRYLVKRTGEKVFLECVQDMDHENMFWYRQDPGLGLRLIYFSYDVKMKEKGDIPEGYSVSREKKERFSLILESASTNQTSMYLCASSLDPNQPQHFGDGTRLSIL.

The chain employs TRBV6-6 and TRBJ1-2; D remains ambiguous. Trimming cost V 0 bases and J 1 base, with 9 bases left between them. Germline values: CDR1 MNHNY, CDR2 SVGAGI (reference sequence). The CDR3 is 15 amino acids. The CDR3 coding sequence is TGTGCCAGCAGTTACTCGTTGGTCAGTAACTATGGCTACACCTTC. Translating it yields CASSYSLVSNYGYTF.

V usage is TRBV7-2 and J usage is TRBJ2-1, with TRBD2 matching over 12 bases. Per the germline V gene, CDR1 is SGHTA and CDR2 is FQGNSA. The CDR3 spans 19 residues. J was trimmed by 5 bases and V by 4 bases; bases with no gene match: 15. CDR3 bases: TGTGCCAGCAGCTCCCAGTTGGGGCAAGGACTAGCGGGGCACAATGAGCAGTTCTTC. It is translated as CASSSQLGQGLAGHNEQFF. The whole variable domain, remainder taken from reference TRBV7-2 and TRBJ2-1, is GAGVSQSPSNKVTEKGKDVELRCDPISGHTALYWYRQSLGQGLEFLIYFQGNSAPDKSGLPSDRFSAERTGGSVSTLTIQRTQQEDSAVYLCASSSQLGQGLAGHNEQFFGPGTRLTVL.

The chain employs TRBV5-6 and TRBJ2-2, with D perhaps TRBD2 (6 bases). Per germline, CDR1 SGHDT and CDR2 YYEEEE. The length of the CDR3 is 17 residues. V was shortened by 0 bases and J by 2 bases, with 14 bases between the two germline ends. The DNA of the CDR3 is TGTGCCAGCAGCTTGGCCTTGGTAGCGGTAAACACCGGGGAGCTGTTTTTT. Its translation: CASSLALVAVNTGELFF.

The V gene is TRBV9, the J gene TRBJ1-1; D may be TRBD1 (6 bases). V dropped 0 bases and J dropped 4 bases, with 16 bases sitting between them. This CDR3 has 16 residues. Germline V gene lookup returns CDR1 SGDLS and CDR2 YYNGEE. The CDR3 DNA sequence: TGTGCCAGCAGCGTAGTGGGGGCAGGTGCCCTCACTGAAGCTTTCTTT. Encoded protein: CASSVVGAGALTEAFF.

The J gene is TRBJ1-3, the V gene TRBV5-1; 7 nucleotides align to TRBD1. The length of the CDR3 is 16 residues. Germline assignment: CDR1 SGHRS and CDR2 YFSETQ. The ends lost 5 bases at V and 0 bases at J; junction bases unmatched: 8. DNA for the CDR3: TGCGCCAGCAGTTTTGACCCAGGGGGCTCTGGAAACACCATATATTTT. It translates to CASSFDPGGSGNTIYF. Drawing the rest from reference TRBV5-1 and TRBJ1-3, the complete variable domain is KAGVTQTPRYLIKTRGQQVTLSCSPISGHRSVSWYQQTPGQGLQFLFEYFSETQRNKGNFPGRFSGRQFSNSRSEMNVSTLELGDSALYLCASSFDPGGSGNTIYFGEGSWLTVV.

The chain couples TRBV7-6 to TRBJ2-7, with D unclear. Germline assignment: CDR1 SGHVS and CDR2 FNYEAQ. V was shortened by 5 bases and J by 2 bases, with 16 bases between the two germline ends. This CDR3 contains 15 residues. In DNA, the CDR3 is TGTGCCAGCAGCCCGAAGACCCGGTCCCCCTACGAGCAGTACTTC. This translates into CASSPKTRSPYEQYF.

With regard to this clone: The same CDR3 arises from other DNA sequences in this sample as well. The chain links TRBV5-1 to TRBJ2-3; D call uncertain. The CDR3 length is 14 residues. The V and J ends lost 4 bases and 1 base respectively, with 10 bases between them. CDR1 and CDR2 (germline): SGHRS, YFSETQ. The CDR3 protein is CASSLAVGTDTQYF. Written as DNA, the CDR3 is TGCGCCAGCAGCCTGGCAGTTGGCACAGATACGCAGTATTTT. The whole variable domain, filled in from reference TRBV5-1 and TRBJ2-3, reads KAGVTQTPRYLIKTRGQQVTLSCSPISGHRSVSWYQQTPGQGLQFLFEYFSETQRNKGNFPGRFSGRQFSNSRSEMNVSTLELGDSALYLCASSLAVGTDTQYFGPGTRLTVL.

V usage is TRBV7-2 and J usage is TRBJ2-2, with D unresolved. The CDR3 contains 16 residues. V gave up 1 base and J gave up 4 bases, with 13 bases separating them. CDR1 is SGHTA, CDR2 FQGNSA, per germline. CDR3 coding DNA: TGTGCCAGCAGCTTAGGTGGTACGGCCAGCACCGGGGAGCTGTTTTTT. Amino acids: CASSLGGTASTGELFF. The entire variable domain, with the rest obtained from reference TRBV7-2 and TRBJ2-2, is as follows: GAGVSQSPSNKVTEKGKDVELRCDPISGHTALYWYRQSLGQGLEFLIYFQGNSAPDKSGLPSDRFSAERTGGSVSTLTIQRTQQEDSAVYLCASSLGGTASTGELFFGEGSRLTVL.